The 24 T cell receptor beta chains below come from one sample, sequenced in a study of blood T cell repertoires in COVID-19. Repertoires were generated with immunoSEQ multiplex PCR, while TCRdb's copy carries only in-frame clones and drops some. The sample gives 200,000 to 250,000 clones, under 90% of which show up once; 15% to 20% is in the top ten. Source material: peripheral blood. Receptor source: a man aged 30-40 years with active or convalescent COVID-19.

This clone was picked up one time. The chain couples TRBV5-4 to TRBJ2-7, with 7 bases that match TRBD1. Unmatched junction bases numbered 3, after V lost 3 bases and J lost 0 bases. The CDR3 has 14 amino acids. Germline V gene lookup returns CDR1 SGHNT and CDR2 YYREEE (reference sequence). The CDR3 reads CASSSTGSSYEQYF. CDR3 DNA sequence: TGTGCCAGCAGCTCGACAGGGAGCTCCTACGAGCAGTACTTC.

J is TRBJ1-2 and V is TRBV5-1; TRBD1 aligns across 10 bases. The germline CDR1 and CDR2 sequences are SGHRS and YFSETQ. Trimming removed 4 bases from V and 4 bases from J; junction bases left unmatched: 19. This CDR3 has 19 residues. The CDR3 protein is CASSLSTGGFGQNPYGYTF. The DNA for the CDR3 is TGCGCCAGCAGCCTCTCGACAGGGGGCTTTGGGCAGAACCCCTATGGCTACACCTTC.

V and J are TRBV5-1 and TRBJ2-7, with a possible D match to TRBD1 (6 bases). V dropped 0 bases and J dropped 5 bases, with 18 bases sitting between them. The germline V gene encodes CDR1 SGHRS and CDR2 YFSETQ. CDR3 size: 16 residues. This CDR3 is CASSLVSSRGVNEQYF. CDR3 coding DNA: TGCGCCAGCAGCTTGGTTTCCTCCAGGGGAGTAAACGAGCAGTACTTC. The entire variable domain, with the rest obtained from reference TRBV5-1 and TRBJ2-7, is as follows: KAGVTQTPRYLIKTRGQQVTLSCSPISGHRSVSWYQQTPGQGLQFLFEYFSETQRNKGNFPGRFSGRQFSNSRSEMNVSTLELGDSALYLCASSLVSSRGVNEQYFGPGTRLTVT.

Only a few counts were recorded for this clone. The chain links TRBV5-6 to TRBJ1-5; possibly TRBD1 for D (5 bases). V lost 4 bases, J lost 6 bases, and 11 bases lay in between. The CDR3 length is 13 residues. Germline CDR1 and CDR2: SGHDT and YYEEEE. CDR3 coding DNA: TGTGCCAGCAGCCTGGGACCGGGTCAGCCCCAGCATTTT. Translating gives CASSLGPGQPQHF.

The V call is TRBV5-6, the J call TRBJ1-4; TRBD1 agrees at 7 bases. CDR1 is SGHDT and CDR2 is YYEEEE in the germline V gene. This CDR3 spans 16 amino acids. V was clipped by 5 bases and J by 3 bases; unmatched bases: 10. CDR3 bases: TGTGCCAGCAGTGGCAGGGGGAGGCTTGCTAATGAAAAACTGTTTTTT. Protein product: CASSGRGRLANEKLFF.

The CDR3 is CASSLTRTGASTDTQYF. In nucleotides, the CDR3 is TGTGCCAGCAGTCTTACCCGAACCGGTGCTAGCACAGATACGCAGTATTTT. The chain recombines TRBV28 with TRBJ2-3; the D is unclear. The germline V gene has CDR1 MDHEN and CDR2 SYDVKM. The V end lost 5 bases, the J end lost 0 bases, and 18 bases lay between the germline ends. CDR3 length: 17 residues.

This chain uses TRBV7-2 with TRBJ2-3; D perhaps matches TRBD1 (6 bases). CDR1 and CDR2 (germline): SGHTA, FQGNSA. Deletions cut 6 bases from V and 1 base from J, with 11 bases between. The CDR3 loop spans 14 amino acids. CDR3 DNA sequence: TGTGCCAGCAGTCCCAGGGGCCGCACAGATACGCAGTATTTT. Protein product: CASSPRGRTDTQYF.

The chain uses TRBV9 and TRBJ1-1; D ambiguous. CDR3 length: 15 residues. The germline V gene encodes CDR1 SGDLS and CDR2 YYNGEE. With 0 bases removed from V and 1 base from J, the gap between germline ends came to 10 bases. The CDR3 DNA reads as TGTGCCAGCAGCGTAGAGAAGACACCGAACACTGAAGCTTTCTTT. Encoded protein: CASSVEKTPNTEAFF.

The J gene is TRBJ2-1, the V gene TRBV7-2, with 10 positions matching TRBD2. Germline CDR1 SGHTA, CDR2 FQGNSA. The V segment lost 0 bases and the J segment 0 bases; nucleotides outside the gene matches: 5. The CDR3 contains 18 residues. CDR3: CASSLAKLAGASYNEQFF. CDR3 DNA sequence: TGTGCCAGCAGCTTAGCGAAGCTAGCGGGAGCCTCCTACAATGAGCAGTTCTTC.

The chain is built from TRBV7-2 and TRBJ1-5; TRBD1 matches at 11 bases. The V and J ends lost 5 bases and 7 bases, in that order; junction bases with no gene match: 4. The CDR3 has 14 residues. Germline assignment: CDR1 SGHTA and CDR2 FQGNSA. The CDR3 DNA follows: TGTGCCAGCAGCCCCGGGACAGGGGGACAGCCCCAGCATTTT. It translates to CASSPGTGGQPQHF.

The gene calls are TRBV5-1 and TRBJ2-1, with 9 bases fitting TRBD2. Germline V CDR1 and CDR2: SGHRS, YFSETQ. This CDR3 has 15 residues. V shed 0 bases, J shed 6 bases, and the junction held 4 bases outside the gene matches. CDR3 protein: CASSLAGTSSNEQFF. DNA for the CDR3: TGCGCCAGCAGCTTGGCGGGGACTAGCAGCAATGAGCAGTTCTTC.

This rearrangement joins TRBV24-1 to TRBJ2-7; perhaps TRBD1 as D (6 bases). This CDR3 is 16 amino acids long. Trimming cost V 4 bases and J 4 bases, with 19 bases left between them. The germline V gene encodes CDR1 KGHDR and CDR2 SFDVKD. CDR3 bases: TGTGCCACCAGTGACCTGGGCCCGCAGGGGTCTTACGAGCAGTACTTC. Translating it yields CATSDLGPQGSYEQYF.

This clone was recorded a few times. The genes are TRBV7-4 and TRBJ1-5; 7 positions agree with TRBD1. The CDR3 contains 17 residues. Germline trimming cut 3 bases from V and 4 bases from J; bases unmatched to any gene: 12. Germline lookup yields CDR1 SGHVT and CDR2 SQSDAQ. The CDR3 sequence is CASSFPPGQQKNQPQHF. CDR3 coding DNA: TGTGCCAGCAGCTTCCCACCGGGACAGCAAAAGAATCAGCCCCAGCATTTT.

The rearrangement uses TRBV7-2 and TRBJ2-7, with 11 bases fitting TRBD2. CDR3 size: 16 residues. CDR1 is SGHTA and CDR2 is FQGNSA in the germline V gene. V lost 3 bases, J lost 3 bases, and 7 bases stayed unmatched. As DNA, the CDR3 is TGTGCCAGCAGCTTGTTCGGGACTAGCGGTGGCTACGAGCAGTACTTC. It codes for CASSLFGTSGGYEQYF. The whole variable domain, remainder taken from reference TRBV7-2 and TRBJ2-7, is GAGVSQSPSNKVTEKGKDVELRCDPISGHTALYWYRQSLGQGLEFLIYFQGNSAPDKSGLPSDRFSAERTGGSVSTLTIQRTQQEDSAVYLCASSLFGTSGGYEQYFGPGTRLTVT.

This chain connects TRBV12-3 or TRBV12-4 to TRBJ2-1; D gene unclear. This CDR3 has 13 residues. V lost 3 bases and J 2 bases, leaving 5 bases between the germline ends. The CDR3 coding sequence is TGTGCCAGCAGTTTTGGCCCCTACAATGAGCAGTTCTTC. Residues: CASSFGPYNEQFF.

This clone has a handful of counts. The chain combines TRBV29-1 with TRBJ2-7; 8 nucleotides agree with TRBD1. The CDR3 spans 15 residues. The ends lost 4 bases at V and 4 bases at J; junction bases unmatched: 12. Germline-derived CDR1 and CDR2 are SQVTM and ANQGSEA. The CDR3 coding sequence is TGCAGCGTTGGGTGGATGGGGCAGGGGGCGTACGAGCAGTACTTC. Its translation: CSVGWMGQGAYEQYF.

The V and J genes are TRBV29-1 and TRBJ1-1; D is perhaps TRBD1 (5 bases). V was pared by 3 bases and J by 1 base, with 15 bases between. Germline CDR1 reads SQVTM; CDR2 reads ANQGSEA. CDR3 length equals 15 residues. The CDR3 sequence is CSVESGARENTEAFF. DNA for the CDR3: TGCAGCGTTGAGTCTGGGGCCAGGGAGAACACTGAAGCTTTCTTT.

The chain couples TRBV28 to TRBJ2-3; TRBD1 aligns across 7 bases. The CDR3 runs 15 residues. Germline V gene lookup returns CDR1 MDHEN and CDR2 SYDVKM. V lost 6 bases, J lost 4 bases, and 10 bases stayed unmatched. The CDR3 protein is CASSPLAGGSDTQYF. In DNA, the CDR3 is TGTGCCAGCAGCCCCCTCGCAGGGGGTTCAGATACGCAGTATTTT.

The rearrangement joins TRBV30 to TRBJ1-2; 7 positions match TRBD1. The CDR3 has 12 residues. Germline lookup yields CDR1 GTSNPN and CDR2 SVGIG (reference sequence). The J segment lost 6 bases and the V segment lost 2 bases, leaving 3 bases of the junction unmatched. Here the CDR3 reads CAWSQQGNGYTF. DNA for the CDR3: TGTGCCTGGAGTCAACAGGGGAATGGCTACACCTTC.

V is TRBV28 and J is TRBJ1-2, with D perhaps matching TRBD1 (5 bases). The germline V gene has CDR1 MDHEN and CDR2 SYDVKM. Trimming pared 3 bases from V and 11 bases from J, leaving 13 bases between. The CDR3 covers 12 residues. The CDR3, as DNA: TGTGCCAGCAGTTTGCCGGGGGTCGGTTACACCTTC. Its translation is CASSLPGVGYTF.

This chain's CDR3 is CASSRTPTGATEAFF. The CDR3 DNA sequence: TGTGCCAGCAGCCGGACTCCGACAGGGGCCACTGAAGCTTTCTTT. V is TRBV6-5 and J is TRBJ1-1, with 8 bases lining up with TRBD1. The junction had 10 bases not matched to a gene; V was cut back by 6 bases and J by 4 bases. Germline lookup yields CDR1 MNHEY and CDR2 SVGAGI. The length of the CDR3 is 15 residues.

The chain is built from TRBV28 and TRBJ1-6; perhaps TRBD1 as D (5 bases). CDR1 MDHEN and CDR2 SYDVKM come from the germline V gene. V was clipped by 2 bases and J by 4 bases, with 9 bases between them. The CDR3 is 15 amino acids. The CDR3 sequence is CASSLGAGYNSPLHF. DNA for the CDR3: TGTGCCAGCAGTTTAGGGGCGGGATATAATTCACCCCTCCACTTT. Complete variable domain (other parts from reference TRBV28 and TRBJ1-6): DVKVTQSSRYLVKRTGEKVFLECVQDMDHENMFWYRQDPGLGLRLIYFSYDVKMKEKGDIPEGYSVSREKKERFSLILESASTNQTSMYLCASSLGAGYNSPLHFGNGTRLTVT.

The CDR3 reads CSASILAGGLMYEQYF. The CDR3 coding sequence is TGCAGTGCTAGTATACTAGCGGGGGGGCTTATGTACGAGCAGTACTTC. V is TRBV20-1 and J is TRBJ2-7; 13 bases align to TRBD2. The CDR3 is made up of 16 amino acids. CDR1 and CDR2 from the germline V gene are DFQATT and SNEGSKA (reference sequence). V dropped 3 bases and J dropped 4; count of bases not matched to a gene: 9.

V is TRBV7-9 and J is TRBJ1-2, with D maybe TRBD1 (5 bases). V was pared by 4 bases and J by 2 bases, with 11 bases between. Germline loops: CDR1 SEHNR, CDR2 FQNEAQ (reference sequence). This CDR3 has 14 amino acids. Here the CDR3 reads CASSWPGPNYGYTF. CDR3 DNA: TGTGCCAGCAGCTGGCCAGGGCCGAACTATGGCTACACCTTC.